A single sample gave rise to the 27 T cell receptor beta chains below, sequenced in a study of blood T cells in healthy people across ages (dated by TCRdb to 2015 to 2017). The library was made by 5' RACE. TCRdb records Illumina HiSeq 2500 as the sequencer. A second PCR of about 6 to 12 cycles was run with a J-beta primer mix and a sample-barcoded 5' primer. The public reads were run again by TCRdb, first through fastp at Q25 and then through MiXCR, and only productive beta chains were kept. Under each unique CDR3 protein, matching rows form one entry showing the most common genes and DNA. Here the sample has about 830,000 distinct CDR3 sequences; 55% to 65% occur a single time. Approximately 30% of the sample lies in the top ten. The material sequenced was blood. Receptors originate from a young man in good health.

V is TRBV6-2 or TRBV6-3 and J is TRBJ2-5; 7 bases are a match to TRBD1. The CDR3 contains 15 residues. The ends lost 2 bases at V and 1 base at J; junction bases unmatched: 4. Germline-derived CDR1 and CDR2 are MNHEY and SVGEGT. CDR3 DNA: TGTGCCAGCAGTTACGGCAGGGGGTTCCAAGAGACCCAGTACTTC. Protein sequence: CASSYGRGFQETQYF.

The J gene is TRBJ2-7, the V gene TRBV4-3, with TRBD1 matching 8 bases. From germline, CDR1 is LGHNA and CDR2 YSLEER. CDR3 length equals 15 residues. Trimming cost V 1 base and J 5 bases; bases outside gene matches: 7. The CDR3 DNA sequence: TGCGCCAGCAGCCAAGTAGGGCAGGGGGCTAACGAGCAGTACTTC. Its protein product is CASSQVGQGANEQYF.

CDR3 coding DNA: TGTGCCAGCAGTGCCCCCCCTAATGAAAAACTGTTTTTT. It codes for CASSAPPNEKLFF. The chain recombines TRBV2 with TRBJ1-4; D is uncertain. Germline CDR1 SNHLY, CDR2 FYNNEI. The CDR3 length is 13 residues. V shed 4 bases and J shed 3 bases, with 6 bases lying between them.

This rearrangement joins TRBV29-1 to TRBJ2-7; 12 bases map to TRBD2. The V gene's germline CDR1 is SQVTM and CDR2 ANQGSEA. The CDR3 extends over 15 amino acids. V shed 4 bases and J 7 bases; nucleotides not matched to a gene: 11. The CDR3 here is CSVAEALAGGNEQYF. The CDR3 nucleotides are TGCAGCGTTGCCGAAGCTCTAGCGGGGGGGAATGAGCAGTACTTC.

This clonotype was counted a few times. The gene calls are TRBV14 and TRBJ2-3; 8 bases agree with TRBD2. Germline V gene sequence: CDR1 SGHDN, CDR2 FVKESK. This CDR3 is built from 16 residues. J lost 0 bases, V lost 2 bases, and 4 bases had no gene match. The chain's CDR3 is CASSQNSGASTDTQYF. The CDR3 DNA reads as TGTGCCAGCAGCCAAAATAGCGGGGCGAGCACAGATACGCAGTATTTT. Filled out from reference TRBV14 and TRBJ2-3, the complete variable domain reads EAGVTQFPSHSVIEKGQTVTLRCDPISGHDNLYWYRRVMGKEIKFLLHFVKESKQDESGMPNNRFLAERTGGTYSTLKVQPAELEDSGVYFCASSQNSGASTDTQYFGPGTRLTVL.

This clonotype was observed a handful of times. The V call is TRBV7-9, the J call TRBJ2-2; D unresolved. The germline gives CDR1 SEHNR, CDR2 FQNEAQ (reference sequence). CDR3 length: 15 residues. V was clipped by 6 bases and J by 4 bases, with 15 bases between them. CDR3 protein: CASSLLSGVTGELFF. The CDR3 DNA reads TGTGCCAGCAGTCTTTTGTCTGGCGTCACCGGGGAGCTGTTTTTT.

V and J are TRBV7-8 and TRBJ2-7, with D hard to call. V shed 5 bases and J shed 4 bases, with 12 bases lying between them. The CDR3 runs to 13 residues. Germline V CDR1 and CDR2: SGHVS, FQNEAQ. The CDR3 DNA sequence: TGTGCCAGCAGCCCTCCCGTGGGTTACGAGCAGTACTTC. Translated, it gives CASSPPVGYEQYF.

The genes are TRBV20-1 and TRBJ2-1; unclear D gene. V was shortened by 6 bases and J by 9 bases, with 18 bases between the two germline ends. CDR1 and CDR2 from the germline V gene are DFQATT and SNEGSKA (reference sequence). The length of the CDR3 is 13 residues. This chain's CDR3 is CSAWSAVESEQFF. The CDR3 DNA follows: TGCAGTGCCTGGTCGGCGGTGGAATCTGAGCAGTTCTTC.

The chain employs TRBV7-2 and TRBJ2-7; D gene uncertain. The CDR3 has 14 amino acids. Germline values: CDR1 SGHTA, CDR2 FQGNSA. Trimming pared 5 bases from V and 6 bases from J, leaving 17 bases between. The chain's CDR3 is CASSVGSDFGEQYF. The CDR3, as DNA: TGTGCCAGCAGCGTAGGGTCTGACTTCGGCGAGCAGTACTTC.

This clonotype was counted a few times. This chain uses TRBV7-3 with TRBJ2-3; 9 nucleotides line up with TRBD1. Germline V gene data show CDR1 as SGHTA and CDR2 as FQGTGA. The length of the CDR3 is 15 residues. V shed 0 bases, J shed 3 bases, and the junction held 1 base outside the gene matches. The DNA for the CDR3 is TGTGCCAGCAGCTTAACTGGGACAGGGACAGATACGCAGTATTTT. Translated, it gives CASSLTGTGTDTQYF.

CDR3 bases: TGCAGTGGCCTTAGCGGGGGGGCCCACGAGCAGTACTTC. Translated, it gives CSGLSGGAHEQYF. The V and J genes are TRBV20-1 and TRBJ2-4, with 11 bases fitting TRBD2. The DNA matches TRBJ2-7 better at its end, which makes the J call doubtful. Germline V CDR1 and CDR2: DFQATT, SNEGSKA (reference sequence). The length of the CDR3 is 13 residues.

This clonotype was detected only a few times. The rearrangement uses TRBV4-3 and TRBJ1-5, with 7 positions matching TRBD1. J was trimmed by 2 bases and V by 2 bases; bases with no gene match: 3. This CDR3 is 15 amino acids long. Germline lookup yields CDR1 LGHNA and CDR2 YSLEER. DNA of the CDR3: TGCGCCAGCAGCCAAAGACAGGGTCGCAATCAGCCCCAGCATTTT. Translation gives CASSQRQGRNQPQHF.

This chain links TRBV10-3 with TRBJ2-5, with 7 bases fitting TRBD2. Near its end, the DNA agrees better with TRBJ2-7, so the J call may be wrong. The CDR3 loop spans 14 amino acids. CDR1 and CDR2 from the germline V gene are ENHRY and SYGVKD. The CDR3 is CAISAGGLDYEQYF. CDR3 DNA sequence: TGTGCCATCAGCGCCGGTGGACTAGACTACGAGCAGTACTTC.

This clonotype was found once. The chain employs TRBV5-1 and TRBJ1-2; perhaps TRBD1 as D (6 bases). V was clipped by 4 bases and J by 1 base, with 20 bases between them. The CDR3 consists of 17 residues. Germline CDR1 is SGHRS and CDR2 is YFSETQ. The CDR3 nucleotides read TGCGCCAGCAGCCCGGCGCCCAGGGGAGTCTTTAACTATGGCTACACCTTC. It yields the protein CASSPAPRGVFNYGYTF.

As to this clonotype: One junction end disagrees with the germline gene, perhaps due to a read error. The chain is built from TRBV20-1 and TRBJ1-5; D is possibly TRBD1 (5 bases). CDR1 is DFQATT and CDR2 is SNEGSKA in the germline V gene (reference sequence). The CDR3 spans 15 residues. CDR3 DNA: TGCGGTGCTACCCGTCGAACAGGCATCAATCAGCCCCAGCATTTT. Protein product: CGATRRTGINQPQHF.

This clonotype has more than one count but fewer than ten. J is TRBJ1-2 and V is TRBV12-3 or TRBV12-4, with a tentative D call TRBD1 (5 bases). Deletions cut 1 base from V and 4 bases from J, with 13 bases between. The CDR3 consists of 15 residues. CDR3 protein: CASSLVLQGAYGYTF. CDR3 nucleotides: TGTGCCAGCAGTTTAGTCCTGCAGGGTGCCTATGGCTACACCTTC.

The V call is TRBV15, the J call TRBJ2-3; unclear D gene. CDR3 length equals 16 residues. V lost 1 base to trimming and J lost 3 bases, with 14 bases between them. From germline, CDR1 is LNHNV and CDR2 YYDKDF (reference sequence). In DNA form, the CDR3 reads TGTGCCACCAGCAGAGGTCCTACCCCACGGACAGATACGCAGTATTTT. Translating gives CATSRGPTPRTDTQYF.

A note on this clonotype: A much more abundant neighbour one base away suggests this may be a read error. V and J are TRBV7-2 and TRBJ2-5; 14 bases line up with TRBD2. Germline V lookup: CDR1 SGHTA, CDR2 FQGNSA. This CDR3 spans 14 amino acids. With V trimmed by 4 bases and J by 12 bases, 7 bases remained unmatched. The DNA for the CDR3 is TGTGCCAGCAGCTGGGCGACTAGCGGGGGGGAAAAGTACTTC. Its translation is CASSWATSGGEKYF.

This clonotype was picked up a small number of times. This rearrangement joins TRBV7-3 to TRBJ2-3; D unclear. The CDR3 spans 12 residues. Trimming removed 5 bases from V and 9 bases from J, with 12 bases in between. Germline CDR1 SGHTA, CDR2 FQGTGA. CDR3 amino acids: CASSLDTRTQYF. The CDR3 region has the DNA TGTGCCAGCAGCCTAGACACTCGAACGCAGTATTTT.

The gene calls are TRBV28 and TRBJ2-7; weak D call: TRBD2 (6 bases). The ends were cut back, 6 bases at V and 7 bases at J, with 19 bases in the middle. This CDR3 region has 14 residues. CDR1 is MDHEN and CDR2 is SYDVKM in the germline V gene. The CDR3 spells CASRGRGSHNEQYF. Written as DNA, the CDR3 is TGTGCCAGCAGAGGACGGGGGTCCCACAATGAGCAGTACTTC.

The CDR3 region has the DNA TGTGCCAGCAGCTTTAAGGCCAGGAGTTACGAGCAGTACTTC. This translates into CASSFKARSYEQYF. The chain is built from TRBV7-9 and TRBJ2-7, with D unresolved. The CDR3 runs 14 residues. V dropped 3 bases and J dropped 4 bases, with 13 bases sitting between them. The V gene's germline CDR1 is SEHNR and CDR2 FQNEAQ (reference sequence).

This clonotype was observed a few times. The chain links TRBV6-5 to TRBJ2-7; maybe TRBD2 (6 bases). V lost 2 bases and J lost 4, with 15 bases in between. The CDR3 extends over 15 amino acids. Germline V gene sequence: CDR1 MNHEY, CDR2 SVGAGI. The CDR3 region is CASSYQEGGGYEQYF. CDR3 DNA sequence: TGTGCCAGCAGTTACCAAGAGGGCGGAGGGTACGAGCAGTACTTC.

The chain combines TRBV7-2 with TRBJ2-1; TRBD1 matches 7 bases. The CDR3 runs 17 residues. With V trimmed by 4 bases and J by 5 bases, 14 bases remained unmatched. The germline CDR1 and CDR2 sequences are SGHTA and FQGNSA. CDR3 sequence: CASSSAPGQRKNNEQFF. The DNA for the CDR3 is TGTGCCAGCAGCTCCGCTCCGGGACAGAGGAAAAACAATGAGCAGTTCTTC.

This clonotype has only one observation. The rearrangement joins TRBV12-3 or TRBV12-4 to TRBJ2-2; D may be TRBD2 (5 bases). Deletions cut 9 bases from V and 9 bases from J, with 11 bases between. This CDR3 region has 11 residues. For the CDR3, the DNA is TGTGCCAGTAGCGCCCCGCGGGAGCTGTTTTTT. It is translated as CASSAPRELFF.

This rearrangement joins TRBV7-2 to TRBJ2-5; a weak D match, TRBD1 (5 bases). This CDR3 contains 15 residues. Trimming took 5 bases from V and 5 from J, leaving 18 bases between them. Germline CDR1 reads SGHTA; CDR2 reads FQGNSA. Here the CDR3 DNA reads TGTGCCAGCAGCCTAGGGGTCAGGGTGCGGGAGACCCAGTACTTC. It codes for CASSLGVRVRETQYF.

The chain's CDR3 is CSVGTRTGHEQFF. The DNA of the CDR3 is TGCAGCGTCGGGACGAGAACCGGTCATGAGCAGTTCTTC. V gene TRBV29-1 combines with J gene TRBJ2-1; D is possibly TRBD1 or TRBD2 (5 bases each). Trimming left V 6 bases short and J 8 bases short, with 17 bases between. This CDR3 region has 13 residues. CDR1 and CDR2 (germline): SQVTM, ANQGSEA.

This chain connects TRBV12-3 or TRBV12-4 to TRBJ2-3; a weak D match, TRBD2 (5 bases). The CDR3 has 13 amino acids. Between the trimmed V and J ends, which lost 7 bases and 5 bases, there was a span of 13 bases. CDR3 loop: CASTSSAGDTQYF. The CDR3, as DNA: TGTGCCAGCACTAGCTCCGCAGGAGATACGCAGTATTTT.